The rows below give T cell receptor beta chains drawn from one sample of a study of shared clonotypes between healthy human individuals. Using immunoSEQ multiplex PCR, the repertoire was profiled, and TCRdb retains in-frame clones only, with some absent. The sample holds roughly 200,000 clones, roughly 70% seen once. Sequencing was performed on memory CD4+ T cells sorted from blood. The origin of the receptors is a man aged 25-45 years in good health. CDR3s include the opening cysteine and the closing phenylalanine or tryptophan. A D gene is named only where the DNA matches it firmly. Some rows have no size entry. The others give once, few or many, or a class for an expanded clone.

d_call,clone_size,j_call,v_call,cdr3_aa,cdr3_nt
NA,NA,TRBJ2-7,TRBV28,CASRGLGEQYF,TGTGCCAGCAGAGGGTTGGGGGAGCAGTACTTC
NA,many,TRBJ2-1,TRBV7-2,CASSQVRGSPNNEQFF,TGTGCCAGCAGCCAGGTTCGTGGGTCCCCTAACAATGAGCAGTTCTTC
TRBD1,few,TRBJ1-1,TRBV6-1,CASASTGYTEAFF,TGTGCCAGCGCCTCGACAGGGTACACTGAAGCTTTCTTT
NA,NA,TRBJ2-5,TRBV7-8,CASSLDGGRQETQYF,TGTGCCAGCAGCTTAGATGGGGGTCGCCAAGAGACCCAGTACTTC
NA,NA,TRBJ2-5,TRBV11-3,CASSGAFGETQYF,TGTGCCAGCAGTGGGGCGTTCGGAGAGACCCAGTACTTC
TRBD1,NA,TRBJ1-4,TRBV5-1,CASKEGTGYEKLFF,TGCGCCAGCAAGGAGGGGACAGGGTATGAAAAACTGTTTTTT
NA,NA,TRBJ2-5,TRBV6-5,CASSRLDTLETQYF,TGTGCCAGCAGCCGACTAGACACATTGGAGACCCAGTACTTC
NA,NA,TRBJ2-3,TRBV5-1,CASSWMGADTQYF,TGCGCCAGCAGCTGGATGGGGGCAGATACGCAGTATTTT
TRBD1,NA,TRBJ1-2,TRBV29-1,CSVRTGGYGYTF,TGCAGCGTGAGGACAGGGGGCTATGGCTACACCTTC
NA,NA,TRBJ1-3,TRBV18,CASSIPGNTIYF,TGTGCCAGCTCAATTCCTGGAAACACCATATATTTT
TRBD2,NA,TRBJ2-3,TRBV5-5,CASSSPGLAGRTDTQYF,TGTGCCAGCAGCTCACCGGGACTAGCGGGACGCACAGATACGCAGTATTTT
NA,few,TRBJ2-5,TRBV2,CASSRQEETQYF,TGTGCCAGCTCCCGACAGGAGGAGACCCAGTACTTC
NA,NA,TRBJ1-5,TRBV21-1,CASSKKVWGNQPQHF,TGTGCCAGCAGCAAGAAGGTTTGGGGCAATCAGCCCCAGCATTTT
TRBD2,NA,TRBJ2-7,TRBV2,CATHRSGLAGGRRYEQYF,TGTGCCACCCACCGATCGGGACTAGCGGGAGGCCGGCGCTACGAGCAGTACTTC
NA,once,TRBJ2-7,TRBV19,CASMPRGTYEQYF,TGTGCCAGTATGCCTAGGGGCACCTACGAGCAGTACTTC
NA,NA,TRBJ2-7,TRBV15,CATSRDEGDEQYF,TGTGCCACCAGCAGAGATGAGGGGGACGAGCAGTACTTC
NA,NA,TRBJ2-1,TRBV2,CASRASRYSYNEQFF,TGTGCCAGCAGAGCCTCTAGATACTCCTACAATGAGCAGTTCTTC
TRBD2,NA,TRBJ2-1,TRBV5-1,CASSLPGLADNEQFF,TGCGCCAGCAGTTTGCCGGGACTAGCGGACAATGAGCAGTTCTTC
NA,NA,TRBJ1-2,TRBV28,CASSLAQGENGYTF,TGTGCCAGCAGTTTAGCGCAGGGTGAAAATGGCTACACCTTC
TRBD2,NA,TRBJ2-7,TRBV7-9,CASSARLAGGDEQYF,TGTGCCAGCAGCGCAAGACTAGCGGGAGGCGACGAGCAGTACTTC
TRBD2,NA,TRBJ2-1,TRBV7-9,CASSPTSGRWSYNEQFF,TGTGCCAGCAGCCCAACTAGCGGGAGATGGTCCTACAATGAGCAGTTCTTC
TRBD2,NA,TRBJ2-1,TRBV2,CASSLPSGRSNEQFF,TGTGCCAGCAGTCTCCCTAGCGGGAGGAGCAATGAGCAGTTCTTC
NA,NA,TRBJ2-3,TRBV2,CASSGMLDAADTQYF,TGTGCCAGCAGTGGAATGTTGGACGCCGCAGATACGCAGTATTTT
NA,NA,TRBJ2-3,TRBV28,CASSLGGSTDTQYF,TGTGCCAGCAGTTTGGGCGGGAGCACAGATACGCAGTATTTT